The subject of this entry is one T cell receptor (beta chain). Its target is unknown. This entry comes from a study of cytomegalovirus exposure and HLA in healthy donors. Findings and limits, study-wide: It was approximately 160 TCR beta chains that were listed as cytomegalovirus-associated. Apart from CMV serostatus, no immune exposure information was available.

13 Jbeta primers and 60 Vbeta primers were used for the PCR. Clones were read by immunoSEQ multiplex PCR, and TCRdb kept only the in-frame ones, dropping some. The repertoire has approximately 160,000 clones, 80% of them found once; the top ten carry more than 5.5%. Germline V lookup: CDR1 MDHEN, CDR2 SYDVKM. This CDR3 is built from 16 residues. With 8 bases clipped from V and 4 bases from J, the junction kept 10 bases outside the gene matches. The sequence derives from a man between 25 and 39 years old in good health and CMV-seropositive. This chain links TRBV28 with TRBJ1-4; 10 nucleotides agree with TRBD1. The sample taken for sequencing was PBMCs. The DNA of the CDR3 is TGTGCCAGCGCCGTAACCGGGACAGGGGTTAATGAAAAACTGTTTTTT. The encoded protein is CASAVTGTGVNEKLFF.